These 18 T cell receptor beta chains were sequenced from one sample in a study of cytomegalovirus exposure and HLA in healthy donors. Only in-frame clones appear in the TCRdb table, and some are missing; sequencing was by immunoSEQ multiplex PCR. This table has 150,000 to 200,000 clones, 86% appearing once. Source material: PBMCs. These receptors were collected from a woman aged 25 to 39 in good health and CMV-seronegative.

V gene TRBV11-2 combines with J gene TRBJ2-1; TRBD1 agrees at 7 bases. The CDR3 loop spans 14 amino acids. The germline gives CDR1 SGHAT, CDR2 FQNNGV. The J segment lost 6 bases and the V segment lost 3 bases, leaving 5 bases of the junction unmatched. CDR3 sequence reads: CASSFSTGINEQFF. The CDR3 region has the DNA TGTGCCAGCAGCTTTTCGACAGGGATCAATGAGCAGTTCTTC.

The chain couples TRBV5-1 to TRBJ1-3, with a tentative D call TRBD1 (5 bases). Trimming took off 0 bases at V and 2 bases at J, with 9 bases between the two ends. CDR3 size: 15 residues. Germline V gene data show CDR1 as SGHRS and CDR2 as YFSETQ. DNA of the CDR3: TGCGCCAGCAGCTTGGGAGGGGCGACTGGAAACACCATATATTTT. Encoded protein: CASSLGGATGNTIYF.

The chain links TRBV10-3 to TRBJ2-1; TRBD2 aligns across 7 bases. The length of the CDR3 is 15 residues. Per germline, CDR1 ENHRY and CDR2 SYGVKD. The V gene end was trimmed by 2 bases and the J gene end by 9 bases; junction bases not matched to a gene: 10. In DNA form, the CDR3 reads TGTGCCATCAGTGAGACCACCGGACTAGTCTCTGAGCAGTTCTTC. Translation: CAISETTGLVSEQFF.

The CDR3 region is CASSTSAGADTQYF. The CDR3 nucleotides read TGTGCCAGCAGCACTTCGGCCGGGGCAGATACGCAGTATTTT. V and J are TRBV7-8 and TRBJ2-3; D possibly corresponds to TRBD2 (5 bases). Germline CDR1 SGHVS, CDR2 FQNEAQ. V lost 5 bases to trimming and J lost 4 bases, with 13 bases between them. The CDR3 consists of 14 residues.

This chain joins TRBV2 and TRBJ1-1; TRBD1 matches 7 bases. The CDR3 spans 15 residues. From germline, CDR1 is SNHLY and CDR2 FYNNEI. With V trimmed by 6 bases and J by 5 bases, 12 bases remained unmatched. The CDR3 reads CASSTAGGANTEAFF. The DNA for the CDR3 is TGTGCCAGCAGCACAGCAGGGGGAGCGAATACTGAAGCTTTCTTT.

The rearrangement joins TRBV4-1 to TRBJ2-7; D is possibly TRBD2 (6 bases). This CDR3 has 17 amino acids. The V end was cut by 1 base, the J end by 1 base, with 17 bases between. The germline CDR1 and CDR2 sequences are MGHRA and YSYEKL. The CDR3 loop is CASSQAGVLAASYEQYF. DNA of the CDR3: TGCGCCAGCAGCCAAGCCGGGGTACTAGCCGCATCCTACGAGCAGTACTTC.

The chain couples TRBV27 to TRBJ2-7; D is undetermined. Germline lookup yields CDR1 MNHEY and CDR2 SMNVEV (reference sequence). Trimming removed 6 bases at V and 9 bases at J, with 21 bases between. This CDR3 region has 14 residues. The CDR3 protein is CASSHQLGEDGQYF. CDR3 coding DNA: TGTGCCAGCAGCCATCAACTCGGAGAGGATGGGCAGTACTTC.

The V gene is TRBV7-2, the J gene TRBJ2-1, with D tentatively TRBD1 or TRBD2 (5 bases each). CDR3 length equals 15 residues. Germline CDR1 and CDR2: SGHTA and FQGNSA. V was clipped by 7 bases and J by 6 bases, with 19 bases between them. The CDR3 bases are TGTGCCAGCACCGGCGTAAATCAGAGGGGCAATGAGCAGTTCTTC. It codes for CASTGVNQRGNEQFF.

V usage is TRBV25-1 and J usage is TRBJ2-5; 9 bases agree with TRBD1. The CDR3 is made up of 13 amino acids. The trim removed 3 bases at V and 5 bases at J, leaving 1 base unmatched. CDR1 is MGHDK and CDR2 is SYGVNS in the germline V gene. This CDR3 is CASSDGTGETQYF. The CDR3 region has the DNA TGTGCCAGCAGTGACGGGACAGGGGAGACCCAGTACTTC.

The chain combines TRBV5-4 with TRBJ1-3, with D uncertain. The CDR3 has 13 amino acids. Germline V CDR1 and CDR2: SGHNT, YYREEE (reference sequence). The V gene lost 6 bases and the J gene lost 4 bases, with 11 bases spanning the gap. CDR3 amino acids: CASTEGPGNTIYF. The CDR3 DNA follows: TGTGCCAGCACCGAGGGCCCAGGAAACACCATATATTTT.

The chain employs TRBV19 and TRBJ2-7; D not certain. The CDR3 consists of 13 residues. CDR1 is LNHDA, CDR2 SQIVND, per germline (reference sequence). V dropped 6 bases and J dropped 6 bases, with 15 bases sitting between them. CDR3 sequence: CASSLGPSSEQYF. The CDR3 DNA reads TGTGCCAGTAGCCTGGGCCCTTCATCCGAGCAGTACTTC.

CDR3 loop: CASSLGGQRNQPQHF. The CDR3, as DNA: TGTGCCAGCAGCTTAGGGGGACAGAGAAATCAGCCCCAGCATTTT. This chain links TRBV7-2 with TRBJ1-5, with 7 bases identical to TRBD1. V trimming: 1 base; J trimming: 4 bases; junction bases outside the gene matches: 4. The V gene's germline CDR1 is SGHTA and CDR2 FQGNSA. The CDR3 is 15 residues long.

The genes are TRBV14 and TRBJ2-7; unclear D gene. Trimming removed 0 bases from V and 2 bases from J, with 5 bases in between. There are 13 residues in the CDR3. The V gene's germline CDR1 is SGHDN and CDR2 FVKESK. The DNA of the CDR3 is TGTGCCAGCAGCCAAGATTCCCCCTACGAGCAGTACTTC. Protein: CASSQDSPYEQYF.

The chain couples TRBV7-6 to TRBJ1-6, with a tentative D call TRBD1 (5 bases). The germline V gene has CDR1 SGHVS and CDR2 FNYEAQ. The CDR3 totals 14 residues. Trimming cost V 2 bases and J 8 bases, with 10 bases left between them. CDR3 nucleotides: TGTGCCAGCAGCTTAACGACAGCCGATTCACCCCTCCACTTT. The encoded protein is CASSLTTADSPLHF.

In this sample, this clone turned up once. The rearrangement joins TRBV7-6 to TRBJ2-3; D gene unclear. The V and J ends lost 5 bases and 1 base respectively, with 7 bases between them. Germline assignment: CDR1 SGHVS and CDR2 FNYEAQ. The CDR3 runs 13 residues. The CDR3 bases are TGTGCCAGCAGCCCCGGAGGCACAGATACGCAGTATTTT. The encoded protein is CASSPGGTDTQYF. Full variable domain (rest looked up from reference TRBV7-6 and TRBJ2-3): GAGVSQSPRYKVTKRGQDVALRCDPISGHVSLYWYRQALGQGPEFLTYFNYEAQQDKSGLPNDRFSAERPEGSISTLTIQRTEQRDSAMYRCASSPGGTDTQYFGPGTRLTVL.

In its sample, this clone was seen once. CDR3 loop: CASSQDSRELGVEQFF. DNA for the CDR3: TGCGCCAGCAGCCAAGATTCGCGGGAGTTGGGGGTGGAGCAGTTCTTC. V gene TRBV4-3 combines with J gene TRBJ2-1; 7 nucleotides align to TRBD2. The CDR3 extends over 16 amino acids. V lost 0 bases to trimming and J lost 10 bases; unmatched junction nucleotides: 12. Germline CDR1 and CDR2: LGHNA and YSLEER.

This clone was seen a single time. The V and J genes are TRBV10-3 and TRBJ1-2; weak D call: TRBD1 (6 bases). Germline V gene sequence: CDR1 ENHRY, CDR2 SYGVKD. V was trimmed by 3 bases and J by 3 bases, leaving 20 bases between them. The length of the CDR3 is 17 residues. The CDR3 sequence is CAISDPGQVKSDYGYTF. In nucleotides, the CDR3 is TGTGCCATCAGTGACCCGGGACAAGTGAAATCTGACTATGGCTACACCTTC.

The chain couples TRBV2 to TRBJ1-5, with D perhaps matching TRBD1 (5 bases). There are 15 residues in the CDR3. Trimming pared 6 bases from V and 1 base from J, leaving 13 bases between. Germline V gene sequence: CDR1 SNHLY, CDR2 FYNNEI. CDR3 in amino acids: CASRDGAGSNQPQHF. In DNA form, the CDR3 reads TGTGCCAGCAGGGATGGCGCAGGGAGCAATCAGCCCCAGCATTTT.